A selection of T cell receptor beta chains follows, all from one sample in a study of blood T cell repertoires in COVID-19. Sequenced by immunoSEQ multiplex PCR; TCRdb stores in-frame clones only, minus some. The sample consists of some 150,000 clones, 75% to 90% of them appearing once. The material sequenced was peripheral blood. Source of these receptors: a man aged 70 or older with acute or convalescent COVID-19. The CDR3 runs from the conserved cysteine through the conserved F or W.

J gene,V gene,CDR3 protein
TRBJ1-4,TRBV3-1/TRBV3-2,CATLRGAGGGEKLFF
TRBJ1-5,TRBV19,CASTTARGTNQPQHF
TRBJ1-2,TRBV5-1,CASSFGQNGYTF
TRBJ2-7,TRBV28,CASSPLTSYEQYF
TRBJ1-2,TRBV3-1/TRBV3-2,CASSHSTPGVSGYTF
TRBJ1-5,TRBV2,CASSETQGTYQPQHF
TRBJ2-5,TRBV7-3,CASSPMGGGARETQYF
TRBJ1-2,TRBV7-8,CASSSTGKQNYGYTF
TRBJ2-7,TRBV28,CASGIPGQSYEQYF
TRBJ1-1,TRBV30,CAWRQGDWTEAFF
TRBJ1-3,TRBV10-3,CAIFTGASGNTIYF
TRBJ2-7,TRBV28,CASSTPSFLQEQYF
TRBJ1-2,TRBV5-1,CASSLVPGTNYGYTF
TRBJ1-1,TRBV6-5,CASSYRERTLGTEAFF
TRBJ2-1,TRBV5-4,CASSGQGPGEQFF
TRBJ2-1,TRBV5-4,CASSLGPVEYLNNEQFF
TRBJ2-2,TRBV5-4,CASSLGGPSSTGELFF
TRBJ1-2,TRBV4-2,CASSQQAGGYTF
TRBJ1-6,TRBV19,CASTTAGGNSPLHF
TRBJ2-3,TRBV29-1,CSVEGWTSGSTDTQYF
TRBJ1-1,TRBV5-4,CASSLFGAGGNTEAFF
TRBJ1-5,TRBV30,CAWSVRFNQPQHF
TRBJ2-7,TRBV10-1,CASSEGTGGRDEQYF
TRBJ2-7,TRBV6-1,CASSEDTSYEQYF
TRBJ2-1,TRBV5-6,CASSSLGLAPSYNEQFF
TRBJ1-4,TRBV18,CASSPRLDEKLFF
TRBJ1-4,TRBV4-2,CASSPDMGQGVEKLFF
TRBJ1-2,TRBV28,CASSLVSGANYGYTF
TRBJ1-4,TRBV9,CASSVGAGGSGIEKLFF
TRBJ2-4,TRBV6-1,CASSEAPGAANIQYF
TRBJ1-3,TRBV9,CASSVSTGGYSGNTIYF
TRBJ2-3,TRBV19,CASSRLAGATGLTDTQYF
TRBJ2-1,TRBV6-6,CASRAGTGYNEQFF
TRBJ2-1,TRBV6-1,CASSGAGQGTPHSEQFF
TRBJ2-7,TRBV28,CASSPSSGTYEQYF
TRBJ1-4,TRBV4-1,CASSHGWIGSEKLFF
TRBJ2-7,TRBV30,CAWSGREETYEQYF
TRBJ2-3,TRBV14,CASNSRVPDTQYF
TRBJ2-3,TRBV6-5,CASRKQSVPDTQYF
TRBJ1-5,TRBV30,CAWSGAIDQPQHF
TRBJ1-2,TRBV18,CASSPVSPRGVARSYGYTF
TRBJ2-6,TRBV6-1,CASSAIVGQFYSGANVLTF
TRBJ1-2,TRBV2,CASDAGTAFYGYTF
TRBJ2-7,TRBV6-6,CASSYSKTSGDYEQYF
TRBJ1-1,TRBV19,CASSPRRVPSTEAFF
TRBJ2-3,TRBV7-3,CASSTLAGSDTQYF
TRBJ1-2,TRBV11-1,CASSLTRQGGYTF
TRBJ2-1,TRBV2,CASTPGLAGVYEQFF
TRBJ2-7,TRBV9,CASSTGQSWDEQYF
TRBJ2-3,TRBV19,CASSNRLAGGQIGDTQYF
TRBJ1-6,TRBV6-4,CASRRDRSSYNSPLHF
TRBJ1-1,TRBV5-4,CASSLSGTILNTEAFF
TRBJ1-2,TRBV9,CASSVEGTGRGGYTF
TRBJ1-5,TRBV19,CASSRGGRQPQHF
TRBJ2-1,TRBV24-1,CATSDLLSGENNEQFF